These 6 T cell receptor beta chains originate from one sample sequenced in a study of graft-versus-host responses after intestinal transplantation. Assay: immunoSEQ multiplex PCR; the TCRdb copy retains only in-frame clones and omits some. Found here are some 69,000 clones, roughly 92% of them singletons; the top ten hold 6.5% to 8%. This specimen consisted of bone marrow, obtained approximately 100 weeks after intestinal transplantation. The receptors originated from a human patient who received an intestinal transplant, so some T cells may come from the graft donor.

The V gene is TRBV9, the J gene TRBJ2-4, with D perhaps TRBD1 or TRBD2 (7 bases each). The CDR3 is 15 amino acids. V lost 5 bases and J lost 6, with 18 bases in between. Germline values: CDR1 SGDLS, CDR2 YYNGEE. In DNA form, the CDR3 reads TGTGCCAGCAGTGGGAACAGGGGCGGGGGAAACATTCAGTACTTC. Protein sequence: CASSGNRGGGNIQYF.

The chain links TRBV10-2 to TRBJ2-3; TRBD2 is a possible D gene (6 bases). V was trimmed by 4 bases and J by 4 bases, leaving 12 bases between them. The CDR3 totals 14 residues. Germline loops: CDR1 WSHSY, CDR2 SAAADI. CDR3 coding DNA: TGCGCCAGCAGTGGGAGGGCCGGGGCAGATACGCAGTATTTT. Protein: CASSGRAGADTQYF.

The genes are TRBV18 and TRBJ2-5; D remains unclear. This CDR3 contains 13 residues. The ends were cut back, 0 bases at V and 5 bases at J, with 7 bases in the middle. Germline V gives CDR1 KGHSH, CDR2 LQKENI. DNA for the CDR3: TGTGCCAGCTCACCACCGACGGAGGAGACCCAGTACTTC. Translation gives CASSPPTEETQYF.

This chain joins TRBV5-1 and TRBJ2-5, with TRBD2 identical over 9 bases. This CDR3 is built from 20 residues. The J segment lost 4 bases and the V segment lost 3 bases, leaving 22 bases of the junction unmatched. Germline V gene data show CDR1 as SGHRS and CDR2 as YFSETQ. For the CDR3, the DNA is TGCGCCAGCAGCTGGCCGTTAGGGCGGGGGGGTTCCTACGCTGGAGAGACCCAGTACTTC. Amino acids: CASSWPLGRGGSYAGETQYF.

The chain uses TRBV15 and TRBJ2-6; D gene uncertain. The CDR3 runs 16 residues. With 0 bases removed from V and 3 bases from J, the gap between germline ends came to 9 bases. Germline V CDR1 and CDR2: LNHNV, YYDKDF (reference sequence). CDR3 amino acids: CATSRDFRGGANVLTF. As DNA, the CDR3 is TGTGCCACCAGCAGAGATTTTAGAGGTGGGGCCAACGTCCTGACTTTC.

V gene TRBV7-2 combines with J gene TRBJ1-5, with no clear D. Trimming pared 1 base from V and 0 bases from J, leaving 7 bases between. Germline CDR1 SGHTA, CDR2 FQGNSA. CDR3 length: 15 amino acids. CDR3 in amino acids: CASSLETYSNQPQHF. CDR3 in DNA: TGTGCCAGCAGCTTAGAAACCTATAGCAATCAGCCCCAGCATTTT.